The subject of this entry is one T cell receptor (beta chain). The data were taken from a study of cytomegalovirus exposure and HLA in healthy donors. Trimming at V came to 2 bases and at J to 4 bases, leaving 4 bases not matched to a gene. The CDR3 has 14 amino acids. Germline CDR1 reads SGHRS; CDR2 reads YFSETQ. PCR primers comprised 60 Vbeta and 13 Jbeta primers. The data were produced by immunoSEQ multiplex PCR, yet TCRdb's version contains in-frame clones alone and is incomplete. The sample carries some 170,000 clones, under 9.5% recorded once. Material: PBMCs. This sequence was found in a woman aged 25 to 39 in good health and CMV-seropositive. The rearrangement joins TRBV5-1 to TRBJ2-7, with 9 bases identical to TRBD1. In DNA form, the CDR3 reads TGCGCCAGCAGCTTCGTGGGACAGGGTTACGAGCAGTACTTC. This codes for CASSFVGQGYEQYF.